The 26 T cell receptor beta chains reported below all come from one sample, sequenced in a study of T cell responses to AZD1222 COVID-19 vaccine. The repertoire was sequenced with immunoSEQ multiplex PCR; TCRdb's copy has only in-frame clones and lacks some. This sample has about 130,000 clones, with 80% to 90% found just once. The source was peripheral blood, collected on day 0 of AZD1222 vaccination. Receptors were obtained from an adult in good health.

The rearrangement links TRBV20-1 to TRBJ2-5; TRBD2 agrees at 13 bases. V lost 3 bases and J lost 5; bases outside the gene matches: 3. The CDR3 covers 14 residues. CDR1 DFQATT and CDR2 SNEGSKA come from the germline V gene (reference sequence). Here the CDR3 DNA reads TGCAGTGCTAGTACTAGCGGGAGGGTGGAGACCCAGTACTTC. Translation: CSASTSGRVETQYF.

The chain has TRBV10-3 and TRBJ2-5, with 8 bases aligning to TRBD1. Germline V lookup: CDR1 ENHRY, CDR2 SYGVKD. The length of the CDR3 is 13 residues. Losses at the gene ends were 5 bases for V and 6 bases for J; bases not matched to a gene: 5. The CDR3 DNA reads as TGTGCCATCAGTCCGACAGGGGTGAAGACCCAGTACTTC. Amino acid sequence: CAISPTGVKTQYF.

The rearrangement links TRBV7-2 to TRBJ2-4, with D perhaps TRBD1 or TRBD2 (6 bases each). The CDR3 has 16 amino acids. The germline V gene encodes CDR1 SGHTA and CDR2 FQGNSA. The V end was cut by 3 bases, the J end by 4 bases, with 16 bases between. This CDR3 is CASSFRAWGAKNIQYF. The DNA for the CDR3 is TGTGCCAGCAGCTTTAGGGCTTGGGGGGCAAAAAACATTCAGTACTTC.

CDR3: CASGDSRNTEAFF. The DNA of the CDR3 is TGTGCCAGCGGCGACAGTCGAAACACTGAAGCTTTCTTT. V gene TRBV27 combines with J gene TRBJ1-1; weak D call: TRBD1 (5 bases). The germline V and J ends were trimmed by 8 bases and 2 bases, with 12 bases remaining between them. CDR1 and CDR2 (germline): MNHEY, SMNVEV (reference sequence). The CDR3 loop spans 13 amino acids.

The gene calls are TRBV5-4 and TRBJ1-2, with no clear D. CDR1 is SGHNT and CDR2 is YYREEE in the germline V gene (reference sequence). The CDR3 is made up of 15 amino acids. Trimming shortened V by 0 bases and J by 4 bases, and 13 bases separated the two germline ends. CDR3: CASSLGADVSYGYTF. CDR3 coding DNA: TGTGCCAGCAGCTTGGGGGCGGACGTTTCCTATGGCTACACCTTC.

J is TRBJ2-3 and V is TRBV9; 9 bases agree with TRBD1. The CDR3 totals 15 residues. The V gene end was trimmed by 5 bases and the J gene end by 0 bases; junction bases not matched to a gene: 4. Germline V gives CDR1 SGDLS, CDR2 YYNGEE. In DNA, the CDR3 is TGTGCCAGCAGTCACAGGGGGCCTAGCACAGATACGCAGTATTTT. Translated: CASSHRGPSTDTQYF.

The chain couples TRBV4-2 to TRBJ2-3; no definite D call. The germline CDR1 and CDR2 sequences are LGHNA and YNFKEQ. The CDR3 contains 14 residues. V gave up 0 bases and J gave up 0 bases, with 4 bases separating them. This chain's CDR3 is CASSQDSSTDTQYF. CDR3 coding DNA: TGTGCCAGCAGCCAAGACAGCAGCACAGATACGCAGTATTTT.

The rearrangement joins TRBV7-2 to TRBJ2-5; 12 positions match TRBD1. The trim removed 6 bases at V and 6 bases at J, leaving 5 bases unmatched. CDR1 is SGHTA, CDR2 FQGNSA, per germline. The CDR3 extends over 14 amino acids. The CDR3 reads CASSYGTGGQTQYF. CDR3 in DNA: TGTGCCAGCAGTTATGGGACAGGGGGCCAGACCCAGTACTTC.

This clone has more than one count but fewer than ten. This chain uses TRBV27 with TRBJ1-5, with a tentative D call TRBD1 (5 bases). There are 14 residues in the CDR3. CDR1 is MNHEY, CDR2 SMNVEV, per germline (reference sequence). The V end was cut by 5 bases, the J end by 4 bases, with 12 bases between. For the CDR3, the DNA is TGTGCCAGCAGTATCAGGGATCCGAATCAGCCCCAGCATTTT. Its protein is CASSIRDPNQPQHF.

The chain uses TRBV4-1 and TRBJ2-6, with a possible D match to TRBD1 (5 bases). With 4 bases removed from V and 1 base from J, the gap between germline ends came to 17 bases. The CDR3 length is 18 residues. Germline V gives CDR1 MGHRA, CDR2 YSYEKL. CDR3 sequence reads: CASSPIVGPISGANVLTF. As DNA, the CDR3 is TGCGCCAGCAGCCCTATAGTGGGGCCCATTTCTGGGGCCAACGTCCTGACTTTC.

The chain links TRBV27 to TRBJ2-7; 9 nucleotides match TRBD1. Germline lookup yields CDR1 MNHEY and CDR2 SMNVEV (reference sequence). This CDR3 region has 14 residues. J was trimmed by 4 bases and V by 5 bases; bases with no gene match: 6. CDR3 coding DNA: TGTGCCAGCAGTCGTGTAGGACAGGGGTACGAGCAGTACTTC. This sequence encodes CASSRVGQGYEQYF.

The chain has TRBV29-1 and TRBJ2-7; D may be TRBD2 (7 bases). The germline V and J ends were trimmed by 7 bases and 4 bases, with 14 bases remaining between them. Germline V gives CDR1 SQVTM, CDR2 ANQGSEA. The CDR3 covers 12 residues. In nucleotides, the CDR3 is TGCAGCGCCAGAGGGGGGGGTTACGAGCAGTACTTC. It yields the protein CSARGGGYEQYF.

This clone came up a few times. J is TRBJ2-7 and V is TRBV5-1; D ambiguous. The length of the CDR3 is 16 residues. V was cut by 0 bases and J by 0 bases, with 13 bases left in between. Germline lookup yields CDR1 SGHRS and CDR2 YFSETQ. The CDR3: CASSLDAVTSSYEQYF. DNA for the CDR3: TGCGCCAGCAGCTTGGACGCGGTCACGAGCTCCTACGAGCAGTACTTC.

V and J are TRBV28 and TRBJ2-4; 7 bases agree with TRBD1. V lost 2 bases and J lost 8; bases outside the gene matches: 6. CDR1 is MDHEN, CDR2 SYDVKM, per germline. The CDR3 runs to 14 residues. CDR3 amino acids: CASSLDRVVDIQYF. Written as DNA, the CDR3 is TGTGCCAGCAGTTTAGACAGGGTGGTAGACATTCAGTACTTC.

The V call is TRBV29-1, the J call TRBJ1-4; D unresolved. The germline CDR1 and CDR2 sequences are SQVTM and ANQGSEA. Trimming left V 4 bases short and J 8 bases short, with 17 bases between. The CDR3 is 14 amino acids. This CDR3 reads CSVVQTSAGEKLFF. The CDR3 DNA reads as TGCAGCGTTGTCCAGACTTCAGCGGGGGAAAAACTGTTTTTT.

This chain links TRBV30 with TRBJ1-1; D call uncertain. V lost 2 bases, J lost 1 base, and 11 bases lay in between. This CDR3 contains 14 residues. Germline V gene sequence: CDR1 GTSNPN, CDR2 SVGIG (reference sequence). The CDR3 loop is CAWSSPGPNTEAFF. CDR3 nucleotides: TGTGCCTGGAGTTCACCGGGTCCGAACACTGAAGCTTTCTTT.

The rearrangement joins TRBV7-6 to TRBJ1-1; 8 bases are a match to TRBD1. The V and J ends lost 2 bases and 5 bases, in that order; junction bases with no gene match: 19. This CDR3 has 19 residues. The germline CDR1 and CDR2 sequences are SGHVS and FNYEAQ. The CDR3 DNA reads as TGTGCCAGCAGCTTAACTGGACGGGGGACAGGCCAGGGTAGAACTGAAGCTTTCTTT. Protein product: CASSLTGRGTGQGRTEAFF.

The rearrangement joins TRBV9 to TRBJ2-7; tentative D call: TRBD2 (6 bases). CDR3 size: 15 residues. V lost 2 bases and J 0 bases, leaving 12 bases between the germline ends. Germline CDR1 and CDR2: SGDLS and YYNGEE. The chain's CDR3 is CASSVSGVSSYEQYF. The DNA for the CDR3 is TGTGCCAGCAGCGTTTCGGGAGTGAGCTCCTACGAGCAGTACTTC.

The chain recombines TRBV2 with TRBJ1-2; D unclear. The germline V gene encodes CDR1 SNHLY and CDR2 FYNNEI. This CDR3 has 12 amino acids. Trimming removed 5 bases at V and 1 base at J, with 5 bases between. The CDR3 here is CASSTDNYGYTF. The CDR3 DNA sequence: TGTGCCAGCAGTACAGATAACTATGGCTACACCTTC.

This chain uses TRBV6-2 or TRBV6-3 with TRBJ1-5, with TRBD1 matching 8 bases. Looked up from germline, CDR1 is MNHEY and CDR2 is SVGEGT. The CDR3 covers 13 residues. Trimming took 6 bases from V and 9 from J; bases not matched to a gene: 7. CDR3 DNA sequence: TGTGCCAGCAGCCAACAGGGGGTCGGGCCCCAGCATTTT. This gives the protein CASSQQGVGPQHF.

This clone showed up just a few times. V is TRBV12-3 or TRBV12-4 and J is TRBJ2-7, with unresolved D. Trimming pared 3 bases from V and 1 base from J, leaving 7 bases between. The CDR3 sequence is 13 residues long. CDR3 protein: CASSFQVSYEQYF. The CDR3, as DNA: TGTGCCAGCAGTTTCCAGGTATCCTACGAGCAGTACTTC.

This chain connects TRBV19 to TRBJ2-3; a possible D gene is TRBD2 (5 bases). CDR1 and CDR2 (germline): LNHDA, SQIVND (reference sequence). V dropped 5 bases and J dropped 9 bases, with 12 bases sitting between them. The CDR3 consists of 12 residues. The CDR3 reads CASSEGFSTQYF. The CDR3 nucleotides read TGTGCCAGTAGTGAGGGCTTTTCGACGCAGTATTTT. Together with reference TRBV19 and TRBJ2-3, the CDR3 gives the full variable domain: DGGITQSPKYLFRKEGQNVTLSCEQNLNHDAMYWYRQDPGQGLRLIYYSQIVNDFQKGDIAEGYSVSREKKESFPLTVTSAQKNPTAFYLCASSEGFSTQYFGPGTRLTVL.

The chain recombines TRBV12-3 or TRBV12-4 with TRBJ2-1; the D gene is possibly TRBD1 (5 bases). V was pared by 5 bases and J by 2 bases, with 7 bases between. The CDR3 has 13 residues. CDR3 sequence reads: CASSVTAYNEQFF. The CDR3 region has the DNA TGTGCCAGCAGTGTGACAGCCTACAATGAGCAGTTCTTC.

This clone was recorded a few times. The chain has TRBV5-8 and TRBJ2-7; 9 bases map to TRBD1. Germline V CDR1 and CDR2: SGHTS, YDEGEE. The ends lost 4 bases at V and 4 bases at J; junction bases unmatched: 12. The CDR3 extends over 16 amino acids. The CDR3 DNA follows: TGTGCCAGCAGCACGGGGTCAGGACAGGGGATATACGAGCAGTACTTC. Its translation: CASSTGSGQGIYEQYF.

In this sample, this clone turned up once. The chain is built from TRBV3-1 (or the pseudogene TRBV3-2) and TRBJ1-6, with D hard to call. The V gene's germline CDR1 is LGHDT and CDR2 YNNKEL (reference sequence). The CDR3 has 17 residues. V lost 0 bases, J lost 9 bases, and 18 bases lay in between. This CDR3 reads CASSQDSGPVVASPLHF. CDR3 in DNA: TGTGCCAGCAGCCAAGATAGTGGACCCGTGGTCGCTTCACCCCTCCACTTT.

The CDR3 loop is CASIEGTGGNEQYF. The CDR3 region has the DNA TGTGCCAGCATCGAGGGGACAGGGGGCAACGAGCAGTACTTC. V gene TRBV6-5 combines with J gene TRBJ2-7; 12 positions agree with TRBD1. This CDR3 region has 14 residues. Trimming cost V 7 bases and J 5 bases; bases outside gene matches: 6. Germline-derived CDR1 and CDR2 are MNHEY and SVGAGI.